Below are 5 T cell receptor beta chains sequenced from a single sample in a study of spatial heterogeneity in lung cancer. TCRdb ran MiXCR on the 5' RACE reads and lists one entry per CDR3 protein. Here the sample spans about 5,700 distinct CDR3 sequences, about 12% being singletons. The time point here: sample taken at primary tumor resection. The material sequenced was lung tissue, taken at surgery. The receptors shown here come from a human donor with early-stage non-small cell lung cancer.

This clonotype is judged medium-sized (0.01 to 0.1%). Because this beta chain is a stray read in a library intended to capture alpha chains, its abundance should not be given much weight. This chain uses TRBV13 with TRBJ2-2, with D perhaps being TRBD1 or TRBD2 (5 bases each). The germline gives CDR1 PRHDT, CDR2 FYEKMQ (reference sequence). This CDR3 has 13 residues. V was trimmed by 5 bases and J by 9 bases, leaving 13 bases between them. The CDR3 region is CASSAEGDRELFF. In nucleotides, the CDR3 is TGTGCCAGCAGCGCAGAAGGGGACCGGGAGCTGTTTTTT. Filled out from reference TRBV13 and TRBJ2-2, the complete variable domain reads AAGVIQSPRHLIKEKRETATLKCYPIPRHDTVYWYQQGPGQDPQFLISFYEKMQSDKGSIPDRFSAQQFSDYHSELNMSSLELGDSALYFCASSAEGDRELFFGEGSRLTVL.

Judged by abundance, this clonotype is medium-sized. Little can be read into the size of this beta chain, an off-target read in a library designed for alpha chains. V gene TRBV30 combines with J gene TRBJ1-1, with D unclear. V was cut by 2 bases and J by 7 bases, with 11 bases left in between. Germline lookup yields CDR1 GTSNPN and CDR2 SVGIG (reference sequence). This CDR3 spans 12 amino acids. Written as DNA, the CDR3 is TGTGCCTGGAGTTTAGACTGGAGTGAAGCTTTCTTT. As protein: CAWSLDWSEAFF.

This clonotype is medium-sized in the sample. Little can be read into the size of this beta chain, an off-target read in a library designed for alpha chains. V and J are TRBV6-1 and TRBJ1-2; D ambiguous. CDR1 is MNHNS and CDR2 is SASEGT in the germline V gene. The V and J ends lost 3 bases and 6 bases respectively, with 17 bases between them. This CDR3 comprises 15 residues. The CDR3 is CASSETFEGRHGYTF. The DNA for the CDR3 is TGTGCCAGCAGTGAGACATTTGAGGGAAGGCATGGCTACACCTTC.

This clonotype was recorded many times. Little can be read into the size of this beta chain, an off-target read in a library designed for alpha chains. This chain connects TRBV2 to TRBJ1-6, with D possibly TRBD1 on 6 matching bases. In germline, CDR1 is SNHLY, CDR2 FYNNEI. CDR3 length: 16 residues. V was shortened by 7 bases and J by 12 bases, with 25 bases between the two germline ends. CDR3 sequence reads: CASTLRGGREPGPLHF. DNA of the CDR3: TGTGCCAGCACTCTACGGGGGGGGCGCGAGCCTGGACCCCTCCACTTT.

This clonotype was counted at least ten times. This beta chain slipped into a library made for alpha chains as a stray read, so its size is not meaningful. The chain recombines TRBV12-3 or TRBV12-4 with TRBJ2-1; no reliable D call. Trimming took 7 bases from V and 8 from J, leaving 21 bases between them. CDR3 size: 15 residues. The CDR3 coding sequence is TGTGCCAGCATCATGTCCCTCGAAGGTAGGGATGAGCAGTTCTTC. Amino acid sequence: CASIMSLEGRDEQFF.